This T cell receptor (beta chain) came from a study of blood T cell repertoires in COVID-19. Study in general: T cells, B-cell-depleted T cells, or PBMCs provided the cDNA or gDNA that served as material.

Methods used by the authors: The authors estimated nucleated cell counts from reference gene primer amplification. Assay: immunoSEQ multiplex PCR; the TCRdb copy retains only in-frame clones and omits some. V, J and clone size reflect that table, while D and trimming were determined from the DNA. The repertoire includes about 300,000 clones, about 85% of them detected once, and roughly 14% sits in the top ten. A few counts support this clone. V was pared by 4 bases and J by 2 bases, with 5 bases of the junction left unmatched. Germline loops: CDR1 SGHNT, CDR2 YYREEE (reference sequence). The CDR3 covers 14 residues.

Sequencing was done on a sample of peripheral blood. V gene TRBV5-4 combines with J gene TRBJ1-1; TRBD1 agrees at 7 bases. This TCR derives from a human donor in a cohort sampled during active COVID-19. CDR3 in DNA: TGTGCCAGCAGCCCGGGACAGACCAACACTGAAGCTTTCTTT. Its protein is CASSPGQTNTEAFF.